This T cell receptor (beta chain) was sequenced for a study of blood T cell repertoires in COVID-19. At the level of the study: Acute and convalescent COVID-19 specimens originated in the United States, Italy and Spain. PBMCs, B-cell-depleted T cells, or T cells were the source of the cDNA or gDNA that made up the material.

V lost 4 bases and J 3 bases, leaving 10 bases between the germline ends. The germline V gene has CDR1 SGHKS and CDR2 YYEKEE (reference sequence). This CDR3 is built from 13 residues. In the study's own analysis: Estimated nucleated cell counts came from reference gene primer amplification. The repertoire was sequenced with immunoSEQ multiplex PCR; TCRdb's copy has only in-frame clones and lacks some. V, J and clone size reflect that table, while D and trimming were determined from the DNA. The table lists roughly 200,000 clones, roughly 80% of them singletons. The sequence was obtained from a human donor in a cohort sampled during active COVID-19. Sequenced material: peripheral blood. The rearrangement joins TRBV5-5 to TRBJ1-1; a possible D gene is TRBD1 (5 bases). Written as DNA, the CDR3 is TGTGCCAGCAGCCTACAGGTGGACACTGAAGCTTTCTTT. Amino acid sequence: CASSLQVDTEAFF.